This TCR beta chain was documented in a study of control samples from healthy donors and cancer patients (dated by TCRdb to 2018 to 2020). With regard to this clone: Its antigen is not yet known. No quality values exist for individual bases; no much larger clone is one base distant.

CDR1 and CDR2 were assigned from the germline V gene as MDHEN and SYDVKM. V lost 2 bases and J lost 7 bases; the stretch between them is 11 bases long. Spanning cysteine to phenylalanine, the CDR3 consists of 14 amino acids. The CDR3 DNA has 42 bases and is translated from base 1. The library was generated by the immunoSEQ multiplex PCR assay. TCRdb limited this immuneACCESS table to in-frame rearrangements with V and J called. A share of clones is missing; checked studies link under half to unresolved V genes, and the rest is unexplained. The sample contains about 120,000 clones, approximately 93% of them found a single time. The ten most abundant clones make up 6% to 8.5% of the sample.

This receptor was obtained from a woman aged 18-29 years in good health. The sequencing sample was made of blood. The receptor chain draws on TRBV28 and TRBJ1-4; TRBD1 might be the D gene, on 6 matching bases. The DNA sequence reads TGTGCCAGCAGTTTAGCGGGAGGGGGTGAAAAACTGTTTTTT. Protein translation: CASSLAGGGEKLFF.